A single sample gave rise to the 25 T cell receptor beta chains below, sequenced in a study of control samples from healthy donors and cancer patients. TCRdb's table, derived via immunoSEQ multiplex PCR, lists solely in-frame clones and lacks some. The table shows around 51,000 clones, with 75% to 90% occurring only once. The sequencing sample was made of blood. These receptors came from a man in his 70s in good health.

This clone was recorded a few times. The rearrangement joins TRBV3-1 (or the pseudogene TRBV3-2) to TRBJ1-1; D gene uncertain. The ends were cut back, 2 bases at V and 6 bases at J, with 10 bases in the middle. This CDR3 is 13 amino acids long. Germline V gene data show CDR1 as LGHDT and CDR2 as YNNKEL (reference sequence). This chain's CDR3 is CASSQYDRPEAFF. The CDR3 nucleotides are TGTGCCAGCAGCCAATATGATCGACCTGAAGCTTTCTTT.

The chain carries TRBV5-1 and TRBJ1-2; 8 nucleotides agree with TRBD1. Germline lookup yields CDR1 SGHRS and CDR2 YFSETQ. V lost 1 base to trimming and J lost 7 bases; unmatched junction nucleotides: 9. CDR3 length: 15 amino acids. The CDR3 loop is CASSLNPQGASGYTF. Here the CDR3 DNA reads TGCGCCAGCAGCTTGAACCCGCAGGGGGCGAGTGGCTACACCTTC.

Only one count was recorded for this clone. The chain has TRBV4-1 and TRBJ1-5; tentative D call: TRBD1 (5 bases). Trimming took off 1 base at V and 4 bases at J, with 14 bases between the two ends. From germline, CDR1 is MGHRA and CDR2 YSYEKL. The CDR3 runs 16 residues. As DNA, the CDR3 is TGCGCCAGCAGCCAAGGCCCGGGACGGAAGAATCAGCCCCAGCATTTT. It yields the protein CASSQGPGRKNQPQHF.

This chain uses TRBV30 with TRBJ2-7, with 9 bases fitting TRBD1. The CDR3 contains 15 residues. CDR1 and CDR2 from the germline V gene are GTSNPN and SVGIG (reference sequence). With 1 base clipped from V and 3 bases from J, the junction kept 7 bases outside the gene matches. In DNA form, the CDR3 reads TGTGCCTGGAGTGCCCTGGGACAGGGAAACTACGAGCAGTACTTC. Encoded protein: CAWSALGQGNYEQYF.

CDR3 protein: CASSLATLRGYSYNEQFF. Written as DNA, the CDR3 is TGCGCCAGCAGCTTGGCCACCCTGAGGGGCTACTCCTACAATGAGCAGTTCTTC. This rearrangement joins TRBV5-1 to TRBJ2-1; TRBD1 or TRBD2 may be the D gene (5 bases each). There are 18 residues in the CDR3. V lost 0 bases to trimming and J lost 0 bases, with 16 bases between them. The V gene's germline CDR1 is SGHRS and CDR2 YFSETQ.

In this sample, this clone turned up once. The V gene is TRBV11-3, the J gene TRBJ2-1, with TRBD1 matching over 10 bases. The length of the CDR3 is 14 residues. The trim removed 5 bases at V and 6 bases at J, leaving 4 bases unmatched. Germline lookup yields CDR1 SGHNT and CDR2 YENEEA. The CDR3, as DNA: TGTGCCAGCAGCCCACGGACAGGGGGCAATGAGCAGTTCTTC. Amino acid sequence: CASSPRTGGNEQFF.

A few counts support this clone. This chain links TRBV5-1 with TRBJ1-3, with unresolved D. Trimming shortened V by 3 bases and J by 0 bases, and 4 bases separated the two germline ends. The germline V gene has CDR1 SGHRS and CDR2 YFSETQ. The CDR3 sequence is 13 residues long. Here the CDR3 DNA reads TGCGCCAGCAGCTGGGACTCTGGAAACACCATATATTTT. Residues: CASSWDSGNTIYF.

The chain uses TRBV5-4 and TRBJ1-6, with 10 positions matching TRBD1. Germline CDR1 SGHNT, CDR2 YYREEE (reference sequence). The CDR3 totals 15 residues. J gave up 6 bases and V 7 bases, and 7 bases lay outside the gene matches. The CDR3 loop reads CASGEGTGVNSPLHF. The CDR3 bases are TGTGCCAGCGGGGAAGGGACAGGGGTTAATTCACCCCTCCACTTT.

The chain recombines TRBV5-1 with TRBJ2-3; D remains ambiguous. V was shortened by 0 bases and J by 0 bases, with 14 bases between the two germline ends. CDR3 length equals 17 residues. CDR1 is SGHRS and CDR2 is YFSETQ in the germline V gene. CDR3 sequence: CASSLALQASSTDTQYF. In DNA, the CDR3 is TGCGCCAGCAGCTTGGCCCTCCAGGCCTCTAGCACAGATACGCAGTATTTT. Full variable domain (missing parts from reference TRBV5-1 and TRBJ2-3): KAGVTQTPRYLIKTRGQQVTLSCSPISGHRSVSWYQQTPGQGLQFLFEYFSETQRNKGNFPGRFSGRQFSNSRSEMNVSTLELGDSALYLCASSLALQASSTDTQYFGPGTRLTVL.

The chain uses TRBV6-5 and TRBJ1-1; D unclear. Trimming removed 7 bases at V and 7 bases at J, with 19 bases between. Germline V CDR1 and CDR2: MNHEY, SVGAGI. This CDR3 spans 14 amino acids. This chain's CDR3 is CASTVGARPYEAFF. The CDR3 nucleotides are TGTGCCAGCACCGTAGGAGCCCGACCCTATGAAGCTTTCTTT.

CDR3 nucleotides: TGTGCCAGTAGCCCCCAGGGGGGGAATGAGCAGTTCTTC. The encoded protein is CASSPQGGNEQFF. The chain combines TRBV19 with TRBJ2-1; D is tentatively TRBD1 or TRBD2 (7 bases each). Germline V gene sequence: CDR1 LNHDA, CDR2 SQIVND (reference sequence). This CDR3 is 13 amino acids long. V lost 6 bases and J lost 7, with 13 bases in between.

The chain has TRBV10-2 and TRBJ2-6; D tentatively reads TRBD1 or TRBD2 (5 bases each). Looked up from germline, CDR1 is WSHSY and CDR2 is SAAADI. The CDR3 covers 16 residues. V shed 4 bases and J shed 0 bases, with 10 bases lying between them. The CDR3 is CASSVSRGSGANVLTF. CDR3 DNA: TGCGCCAGCAGTGTGTCGAGGGGCTCTGGGGCCAACGTCCTGACTTTC.

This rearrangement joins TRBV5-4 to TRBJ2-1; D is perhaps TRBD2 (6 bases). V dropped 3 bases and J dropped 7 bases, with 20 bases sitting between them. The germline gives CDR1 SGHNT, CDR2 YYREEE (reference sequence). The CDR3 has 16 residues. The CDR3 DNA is TGTGCCAGCAGCTCTGGGCGAGGGGACTTGGGGAATGAGCAGTTCTTC. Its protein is CASSSGRGDLGNEQFF.

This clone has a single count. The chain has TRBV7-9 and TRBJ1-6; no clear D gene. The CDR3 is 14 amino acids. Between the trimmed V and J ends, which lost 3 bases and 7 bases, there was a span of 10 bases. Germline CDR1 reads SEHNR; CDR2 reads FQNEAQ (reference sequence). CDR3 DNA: TGTGCCAGCAGCTTCGGTCAGGAAAATTCACCCCTCCACTTT. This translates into CASSFGQENSPLHF.

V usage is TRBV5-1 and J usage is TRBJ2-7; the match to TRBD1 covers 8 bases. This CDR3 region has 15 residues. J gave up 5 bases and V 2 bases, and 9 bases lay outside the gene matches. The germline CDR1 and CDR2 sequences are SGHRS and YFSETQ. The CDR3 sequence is CASSFRQGSSDEQYF. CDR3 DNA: TGCGCCAGCAGCTTTAGACAGGGGTCATCAGACGAGCAGTACTTC.

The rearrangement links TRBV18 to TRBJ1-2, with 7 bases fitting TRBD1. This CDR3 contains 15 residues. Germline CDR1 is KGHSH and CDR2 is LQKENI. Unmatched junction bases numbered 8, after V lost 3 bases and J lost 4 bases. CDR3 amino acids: CASSPGTGVGYGYTF. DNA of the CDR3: TGTGCCAGCTCACCGGGCACAGGGGTGGGCTATGGCTACACCTTC.

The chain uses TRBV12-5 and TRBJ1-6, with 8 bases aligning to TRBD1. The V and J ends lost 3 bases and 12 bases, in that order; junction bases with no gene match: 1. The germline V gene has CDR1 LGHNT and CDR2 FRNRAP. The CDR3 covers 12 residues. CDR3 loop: CASGFTGGPLHF. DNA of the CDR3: TGTGCTAGTGGTTTTACAGGGGGACCCCTCCACTTT.

The CDR3 sequence: CAWSGGYFTEAFF. CDR3 sequence (DNA): TGTGCCTGGAGTGGGGGCTATTTCACTGAAGCTTTCTTT. The genes are TRBV30 and TRBJ1-1; tentative D call: TRBD1 (5 bases). The germline V gene has CDR1 GTSNPN and CDR2 SVGIG (reference sequence). The CDR3 length is 13 residues. Trimming pared 1 base from V and 4 bases from J, leaving 10 bases between.

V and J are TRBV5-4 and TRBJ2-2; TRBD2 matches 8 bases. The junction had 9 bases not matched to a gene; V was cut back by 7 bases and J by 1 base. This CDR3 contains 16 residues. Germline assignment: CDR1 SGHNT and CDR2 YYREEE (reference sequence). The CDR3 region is CASAGGGLKNTGELFF. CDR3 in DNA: TGTGCCAGCGCGGGGGGCGGACTCAAGAACACCGGGGAGCTGTTTTTT.

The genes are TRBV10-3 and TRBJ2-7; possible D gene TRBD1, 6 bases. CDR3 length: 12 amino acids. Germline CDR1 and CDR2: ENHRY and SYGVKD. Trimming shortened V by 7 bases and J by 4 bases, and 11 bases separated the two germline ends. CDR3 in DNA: TGTGCCATCAAGACAGGAGTTTACGAGCAGTACTTC. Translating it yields CAIKTGVYEQYF.

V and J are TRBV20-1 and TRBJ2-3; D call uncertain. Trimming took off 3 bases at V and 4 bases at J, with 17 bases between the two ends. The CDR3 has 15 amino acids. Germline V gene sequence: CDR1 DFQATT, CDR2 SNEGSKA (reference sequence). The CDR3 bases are TGCAGTGCTAGTTTTTTCGGGCTCGCGGCAGATACGCAGTATTTT. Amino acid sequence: CSASFFGLAADTQYF.

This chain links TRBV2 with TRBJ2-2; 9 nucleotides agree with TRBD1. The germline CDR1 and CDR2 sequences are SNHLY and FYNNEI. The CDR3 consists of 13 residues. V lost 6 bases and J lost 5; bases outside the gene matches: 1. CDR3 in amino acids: CASRDRGTGELFF. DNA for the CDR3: TGTGCCAGCAGAGACAGGGGGACCGGGGAGCTGTTTTTT.

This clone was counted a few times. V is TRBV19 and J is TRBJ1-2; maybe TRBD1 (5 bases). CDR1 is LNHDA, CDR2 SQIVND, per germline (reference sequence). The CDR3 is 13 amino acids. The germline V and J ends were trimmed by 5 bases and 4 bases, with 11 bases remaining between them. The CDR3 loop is CASSPQGFYGYTF. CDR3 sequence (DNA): TGTGCCAGTAGTCCCCAGGGTTTCTATGGCTACACCTTC.

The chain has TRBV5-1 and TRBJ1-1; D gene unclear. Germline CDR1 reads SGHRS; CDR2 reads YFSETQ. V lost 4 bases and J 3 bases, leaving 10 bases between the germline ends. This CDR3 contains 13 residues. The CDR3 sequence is CASSAGWDTEAFF. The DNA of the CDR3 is TGCGCCAGCAGCGCCGGTTGGGACACTGAAGCTTTCTTT.

CDR3 amino acids: CASSYGQGKQYF. The DNA for the CDR3 is TGTGCCAGCAGTTACGGCCAGGGGAAGCAGTACTTC. The V call is TRBV6-2 or TRBV6-3, the J call TRBJ2-7; TRBD1 is a possible D gene (6 bases). CDR3 length equals 12 residues. The V gene lost 2 bases and the J gene lost 8 bases, with 10 bases spanning the gap. The germline V gene has CDR1 MNHEY and CDR2 SVGEGT.